The present T cell receptor beta chain was sequenced within a study of shared clonotypes between healthy human individuals. Study-wide results and caveats: Naive CD4 clonotype sharing across four donors was 4% to 5.5%.

In this sample, this clone turned up many times. Its antigen is currently unknown. The germline CDR1 and CDR2 sequences are SGHVS and FNYEAQ. The CDR3 consists of 12 residues. Trimming pared 1 base from V and 4 bases from J, leaving 2 bases between. Measured with immunoSEQ multiplex PCR; TCRdb has only the in-frame clones, and not every one. The table records about 1 million clones, roughly 80% of them present only once. The V gene is TRBV7-6, the J gene TRBJ1-3; D remains unclear. The TCR was taken from a man between 18 and 35 years old in good health. What was sequenced was memory CD4+ T cells sorted from blood. Noted subset: CD45RA-negative fraction. As DNA, the CDR3 is TGTGCCAGCAGCTTAGAGGGAAACACCATATATTTT. Amino acid sequence: CASSLEGNTIYF.